This is a list of T cell receptor beta chains from one sample in a study of T cells in Graves' hyperthyroidism and ophthalmopathy. TCRdb re-called the multiplex PCR reads through MiXCR, storing one row per CDR3 protein. The repertoire holds 600,000 to 850,000 distinct CDR3 sequences, with 18% as singletons. Sequenced: blood. Receptors were obtained from a woman aged 50 to 65 with Graves' hyperthyroidism that later progressed to Graves' ophthalmopathy. Both conserved end residues are trimmed from each CDR3.

TRBJ1-3,TRBV19,ASSPTGPGDSGNTIY
TRBJ1-5,TRBV19,ASSSGTGRNQPQH
TRBJ1-5,TRBV18,ASSRQDSNQPQH
TRBJ1-1,TRBV5-1,ASSGSRNTEAF
TRBJ2-3,TRBV12-3/TRBV12-4,ASSIAGGYWDTQY
TRBJ2-4,TRBV6-1,ASSRDSVNIQY
TRBJ1-1,TRBV19,ASSIGADYTEAF
TRBJ1-2,TRBV12-3/TRBV12-4,ASNSGTGESYT
TRBJ2-2,TRBV29-1,SVERQGFTGELF
TRBJ2-4,TRBV5-1,ASRLNLAGAKNIQY
TRBJ1-5,TRBV20-1,SASLIKPGKTDQPQH
TRBJ2-6,TRBV15,ATSRDRTRSGANVLT
TRBJ1-5,TRBV20-1,SARGTGGNQPQH
TRBJ2-1,TRBV5-1,ASRPQVTSYNEQF
TRBJ2-1,TRBV29-1,SARASGGAYNEQF
TRBJ2-2,TRBV6-1,ASTTYEENTGELF
TRBJ2-1,TRBV7-9,ASSSRGAPDYNEQF
TRBJ2-7,TRBV27,ASSFDINPYEQY
TRBJ2-1,TRBV12-3/TRBV12-4,ASKSLTTSYNEQF
TRBJ2-7,TRBV20-1,SARGQISSYEQY
TRBJ2-1,TRBV15,ATSRDLASDRLNEQF
TRBJ2-5,TRBV3-1,ASSQEAGGETQY
TRBJ1-1,TRBV5-6,ASSLAFGGNTEAF
TRBJ1-4,TRBV14,ASSQSAGWIGKLF
TRBJ2-3,TRBV20-1,SARYPGYTDTQY
TRBJ2-1,TRBV12-3/TRBV12-4,ASSPRHRASYNEQF
TRBJ2-5,TRBV6-1,ASSEANPSGETQY
TRBJ1-6,TRBV6-1,ASSEAGGSPLH
TRBJ2-7,TRBV7-2,ASSLSLYVNYEQY
TRBJ1-1,TRBV6-1,ASSRGGGADTEAF
TRBJ1-1,TRBV10-2,ASSESRLTEAF
TRBJ2-5,TRBV3-1,ASSQQTSGGRETQY
TRBJ2-7,TRBV7-2,ASSSTDRGWQY
TRBJ1-4,TRBV9,ASNPQGQLNEKLF
TRBJ1-5,TRBV3-1,ASSPNRQSNQPQH
TRBJ1-6,TRBV27,ASSLQPGSYSPLH
TRBJ1-1,TRBV9,ASSVGRLTEAF
TRBJ1-5,TRBV6-1,ASQEGNQPQH
TRBJ2-7,TRBV5-1,ASSWVARGYEQY
TRBJ1-2,TRBV27,ASSIRTGGHGYT
TRBJ2-5,TRBV15,ATSNRLAGRKETQY
TRBJ1-5,TRBV10-3,AISPGTGQGQPQH
TRBJ2-7,TRBV9,ASSDGRDSSYEQY
TRBJ2-1,TRBV19,ASKILAESSYNEQF
TRBJ2-1,TRBV7-2,ASSSSGANYNEQF
TRBJ2-3,TRBV12-3/TRBV12-4,ASSFDRTSTDTQY
TRBJ2-1,TRBV7-2,ASSLKGLADNNEQF
TRBJ1-1,TRBV5-1,ASSLEQANTEAF
TRBJ1-5,TRBV20-1,SASLGRGNQPQH
TRBJ2-1,TRBV6-1,ASREGTGSYNEQF
TRBJ2-3,TRBV20-1,SARGFGAGSTDTQY
TRBJ2-1,TRBV7-8,ASSPWTSGDSNEQF
TRBJ2-2,TRBV11-2,ASSLDTGYTGELF
TRBJ2-3,TRBV6-1,ASSLSGGQIQQGTQY